This is a list of T cell receptor beta chains from one sample in a study of T-cell memory formation after mild COVID-19. TCRdb used MiXCR to reprocess the 5' RACE reads, holding one entry per CDR3 protein. The sample carries some 54,000 distinct CDR3 sequences, over 7.5% recorded once. Sample: PBMCs or a T cell subset sorted from them (not recorded which). Receptor source: a man younger than 35 who had mild COVID-19 (a few samples of this study predate the infection). Cell type and time point are not known. The CDR3 runs from the conserved cysteine through the conserved F or W. The order of the fields is clone size, J gene, V gene, D gene, CDR3 protein, CDR3 DNA. The D gene is left open where the match is weak. The size of a clone is reported for some rows only, either as once, few or many, or as a class for expanded clones.

abundance: -
j_gene: TRBJ1-2
v_gene: TRBV4-3
d_gene: TRBD1
CDR3aa: CASSQGTGYGYTF
CDR3nt: TGCGCCAGCAGCCAAGGGACAGGGTATGGCTACACCTTC

abundance: few
j_gene: TRBJ1-1
v_gene: TRBV10-3
d_gene: -
CDR3aa: CAIGRADTEAFF
CDR3nt: TGTGCCATCGGCAGGGCGGACACTGAAGCTTTCTTT

abundance: -
j_gene: TRBJ2-1
v_gene: TRBV7-2
d_gene: -
CDR3aa: CASNRNNEQFF
CDR3nt: TGTGCCAGCAATAGGAACAATGAGCAGTTCTTC

abundance: few
j_gene: TRBJ2-5
v_gene: TRBV28
d_gene: -
CDR3aa: CASKRGGGSQETQYF
CDR3nt: TGTGCCAGCAAGAGGGGTGGTGGATCTCAAGAGACCCAGTACTTC

abundance: -
j_gene: TRBJ2-3
v_gene: TRBV19
d_gene: TRBD2
CDR3aa: CASSPERAGDTDTQYF
CDR3nt: TGTGCCAGTAGTCCCGAGAGAGCGGGGGACACAGATACGCAGTATTTT

abundance: many
j_gene: TRBJ2-5
v_gene: TRBV7-9
d_gene: TRBD2
CDR3aa: CASRQTSGGQQTQYF
CDR3nt: TGTGCCAGCAGACAAACTAGCGGGGGGCAACAGACCCAGTACTTC

abundance: few
j_gene: TRBJ1-1
v_gene: TRBV5-1
d_gene: TRBD1
CDR3aa: CASSLQGARDTEAFF
CDR3nt: TGCGCCAGCAGCTTACAGGGGGCGAGGGACACTGAAGCTTTCTTT

abundance: few
j_gene: TRBJ2-7
v_gene: TRBV9
d_gene: TRBD1
CDR3aa: CASSQRGGTGAYEQYF
CDR3nt: TGTGCCAGCAGCCAGAGGGGCGGGACAGGGGCCTACGAGCAGTACTTC

abundance: -
j_gene: TRBJ2-2
v_gene: TRBV7-2
d_gene: -
CDR3aa: CASSRYSTGELFF
CDR3nt: TGTGCCAGCAGCCGTTATAGCACCGGGGAGCTGTTTTTT

abundance: -
j_gene: TRBJ2-7
v_gene: TRBV7-9
d_gene: -
CDR3aa: CASSATSASSYEQYF
CDR3nt: TGTGCCAGCAGCGCCACAAGTGCGAGCTCCTACGAGCAGTACTTC

abundance: -
j_gene: TRBJ2-4
v_gene: TRBV4-1
d_gene: -
CDR3aa: CASSRGMLAKNIQYF
CDR3nt: TGCGCCAGCAGCCGAGGGATGTTAGCCAAAAACATTCAGTACTTC

abundance: few
j_gene: TRBJ1-4
v_gene: TRBV9
d_gene: -
CDR3aa: CASSDGPTTNEKLFF
CDR3nt: TGTGCCAGCAGCGACGGGCCTACAACTAATGAAAAACTGTTTTTT

abundance: -
j_gene: TRBJ2-1
v_gene: TRBV18
d_gene: -
CDR3aa: CASSRGASHSYNEQFF
CDR3nt: TGTGCCAGCTCAAGGGGGGCCAGCCACTCCTACAATGAGCAGTTCTTC

abundance: few
j_gene: TRBJ1-6
v_gene: TRBV7-9
d_gene: -
CDR3aa: CASSSQGWGSPLHF
CDR3nt: TGTGCCAGCAGCAGCCAGGGGTGGGGATCACCCCTCCACTTT

abundance: many
j_gene: TRBJ2-4
v_gene: TRBV7-2
d_gene: TRBD1
CDR3aa: CASNPGQGQNIQYF
CDR3nt: TGTGCCAGCAATCCGGGACAGGGACAAAACATTCAGTACTTC

abundance: -
j_gene: TRBJ1-1
v_gene: TRBV3-1
d_gene: -
CDR3aa: CASSQAPGVAFF
CDR3nt: TGTGCCAGCAGCCAAGCCCCAGGGGTCGCTTTCTTT

abundance: -
j_gene: TRBJ2-5
v_gene: TRBV11-3
d_gene: -
CDR3aa: CASSLGGAAETQYF
CDR3nt: TGTGCCAGCAGCTTAGGAGGGGCGGCGGAGACCCAGTACTTC

abundance: -
j_gene: TRBJ2-1
v_gene: TRBV5-6
d_gene: TRBD2
CDR3aa: CASSLETSPRHEQFF
CDR3nt: TGTGCCAGCAGCTTGGAGACTAGCCCTCGACATGAGCAGTTCTTC

abundance: few
j_gene: TRBJ1-5
v_gene: TRBV5-1
d_gene: -
CDR3aa: CASRLRPVSNQPQHF
CDR3nt: TGCGCCAGCAGGCTGCGTCCAGTGAGCAATCAGCCCCAGCATTTT

abundance: many
j_gene: TRBJ1-2
v_gene: TRBV4-3
d_gene: -
CDR3aa: CASSQERWTYGYTF
CDR3nt: TGCGCCAGCAGCCAAGAACGGTGGACCTATGGCTACACCTTC

abundance: -
j_gene: TRBJ1-5
v_gene: TRBV18
d_gene: -
CDR3aa: CASSPEGHSNQPQHF
CDR3nt: TGTGCCAGCTCACCGGAAGGACATAGCAATCAGCCCCAGCATTTT

abundance: -
j_gene: TRBJ2-1
v_gene: TRBV7-3
d_gene: TRBD2
CDR3aa: CASSGASGGGNEQFF
CDR3nt: TGTGCCAGCAGCGGGGCTAGCGGGGGTGGTAATGAGCAGTTCTTC

abundance: many
j_gene: TRBJ2-5
v_gene: TRBV11-1
d_gene: -
CDR3aa: CASSLQGYQETQYF
CDR3nt: TGTGCCAGCAGCTTACAGGGATACCAAGAGACCCAGTACTTC

abundance: -
j_gene: TRBJ2-3
v_gene: TRBV6-5
d_gene: -
CDR3aa: CASRLGVTSTDTQYF
CDR3nt: TGTGCCAGCCGACTAGGGGTGACTAGCACAGATACGCAGTATTTT

abundance: few
j_gene: TRBJ1-2
v_gene: TRBV12-3/TRBV12-4
d_gene: -
CDR3aa: CASATAGNYGYTF
CDR3nt: TGTGCCAGCGCCACTGCGGGGAACTATGGCTACACCTTC

abundance: -
j_gene: TRBJ2-5
v_gene: TRBV5-1
d_gene: -
CDR3aa: CASSFEWQETQYF
CDR3nt: TGCGCCAGCAGCTTTGAGTGGCAAGAGACCCAGTACTTC

abundance: few
j_gene: TRBJ1-1
v_gene: TRBV27
d_gene: -
CDR3aa: CASSITGLMNTEAFF
CDR3nt: TGTGCCAGCAGTATAACAGGGCTCATGAACACTGAAGCTTTCTTT

abundance: few
j_gene: TRBJ1-6
v_gene: TRBV12-3/TRBV12-4
d_gene: -
CDR3aa: CASSLSGSYNSPLHF
CDR3nt: TGTGCCAGCAGTTTGTCCGGATCCTATAATTCACCCCTCCACTTT

abundance: few
j_gene: TRBJ1-5
v_gene: TRBV28
d_gene: -
CDR3aa: CASSPWGNQPQHF
CDR3nt: TGTGCCAGCAGTCCCTGGGGCAATCAGCCCCAGCATTTT

abundance: -
j_gene: TRBJ2-2
v_gene: TRBV7-2
d_gene: TRBD2
CDR3aa: CASSRLAGNTGELFF
CDR3nt: TGTGCCAGCAGCAGACTAGCGGGGAACACCGGGGAGCTGTTTTTT

abundance: few
j_gene: TRBJ2-1
v_gene: TRBV3-1
d_gene: -
CDR3aa: CASSQSERAYNEQFF
CDR3nt: TGTGCCAGCAGCCAAAGCGAAAGGGCCTACAATGAGCAGTTCTTC

abundance: many
j_gene: TRBJ2-3
v_gene: TRBV7-2
d_gene: -
CDR3aa: CASSRDRLDTQYF
CDR3nt: TGTGCCAGCAGCAGGGACCGCCTGGATACGCAGTATTTT

abundance: many
j_gene: TRBJ1-5
v_gene: TRBV4-1
d_gene: -
CDR3aa: CASSLRSKSGNQPQHF
CDR3nt: TGCGCCAGCAGTTTGCGCTCCAAGTCGGGCAATCAGCCCCAGCATTTT

abundance: -
j_gene: TRBJ2-6
v_gene: TRBV5-1
d_gene: TRBD1
CDR3aa: CASRETGARSSGANVLTF
CDR3nt: TGCGCCAGCAGGGAAACAGGGGCCCGGAGCTCTGGGGCCAACGTCCTGACTTTC

abundance: many
j_gene: TRBJ2-3
v_gene: TRBV25-1
d_gene: -
CDR3aa: CASSAAGSLGDTQYF
CDR3nt: TGTGCCAGCAGTGCAGCCGGGAGCCTAGGGGATACGCAGTATTTT

abundance: few
j_gene: TRBJ1-4
v_gene: TRBV24-1
d_gene: -
CDR3aa: CATSDQPSAGNNEKLFF
CDR3nt: TGTGCCACCAGTGACCAGCCCTCTGCGGGGAATAATGAAAAACTGTTTTTT

abundance: -
j_gene: TRBJ2-3
v_gene: TRBV7-3
d_gene: -
CDR3aa: CASSFARTDTQYF
CDR3nt: TGTGCCAGCAGCTTCGCCCGCACAGATACGCAGTATTTT

abundance: -
j_gene: TRBJ1-1
v_gene: TRBV5-1
d_gene: TRBD1
CDR3aa: CASSTGQPNTEAFF
CDR3nt: TGCGCCAGCAGCACGGGACAGCCGAACACTGAAGCTTTCTTT

abundance: few
j_gene: TRBJ2-6
v_gene: TRBV6-5
d_gene: -
CDR3aa: CASSYFAAGSGANVLTF
CDR3nt: TGTGCCAGCAGTTACTTTGCCGCGGGCTCTGGGGCCAACGTCCTGACTTTC

abundance: few
j_gene: TRBJ2-1
v_gene: TRBV9
d_gene: -
CDR3aa: CASSTDGYNEQFF
CDR3nt: TGTGCCAGCAGCACAGACGGCTACAATGAGCAGTTCTTC